The 18 T cell receptor beta chains below come from one sample, sequenced in a study of early T cells in non-severe SARS-CoV-2 infection. Via MiXCR, TCRdb re-called the 5' RACE reads, giving one row per CDR3 protein. The sample records some 40,000 distinct CDR3 sequences, around 4.6% being singletons. The material sequenced was whole blood. Receptors were obtained from an adult who was a healthcare worker with PCR-confirmed SARS-CoV-2 infection or an uninfected control (not recorded which).

This rearrangement joins TRBV5-4 to TRBJ2-7, with D uncertain. V was shortened by 6 bases and J by 6 bases, with 13 bases between the two germline ends. This CDR3 is 12 amino acids long. The germline CDR1 and CDR2 sequences are SGHNT and YYREEE (reference sequence). The CDR3 nucleotides read TGTGCCAGCAACCTACTACATGGCGAGCAGTACTTC. Translated: CASNLLHGEQYF. The whole variable domain, remainder taken from reference TRBV5-4 and TRBJ2-7, is ETGVTQSPTHLIKTRGQQVTLRCSSQSGHNTVSWYQQALGQGPQFIFQYYREEENGRGNFPPRFSGLQFPNYSSELNVNALELDDSALYLCASNLLHGEQYFGPGTRLTVT.

This clonotype occurred a few times. The chain combines TRBV6-1 with TRBJ2-3; possibly TRBD1 for D (5 bases). V gave up 8 bases and J gave up 2 bases, with 11 bases separating them. CDR1 and CDR2 (germline): MNHNS, SASEGT. The CDR3 extends over 13 amino acids. Written as DNA, the CDR3 is TGTGCCAGCGACAGCCTCTTCACAGATACGCAGTATTTT. This sequence encodes CASDSLFTDTQYF.

This clonotype is classed as medium-sized. The chain has TRBV7-2 and TRBJ2-3; D gene ambiguous. The CDR3 spans 13 residues. Trimming removed 1 base at V and 6 bases at J, with 8 bases between. Per the germline V gene, CDR1 is SGHTA and CDR2 is FQGNSA. Here the CDR3 DNA reads TGTGCCAGCAGCTTAGGGGGTAGGGATACGCAGTATTTT. Its protein is CASSLGGRDTQYF.

This clonotype appeared many times. The chain recombines TRBV25-1 with TRBJ2-5; D perhaps matches TRBD2 (5 bases). V lost 3 bases and J lost 7, with 15 bases in between. The CDR3 is 14 residues long. Germline CDR1 and CDR2: MGHDK and SYGVNS. The CDR3 nucleotides read TGTGCCAGCAGTGACCCCACCCGAGCGGCGACCCAGTACTTC. It specifies CASSDPTRAATQYF. Full variable domain (missing parts from reference TRBV25-1 and TRBJ2-5): EADIYQTPRYLVIGTGKKITLECSQTMGHDKMYWYQQDPGMELHLIHYSYGVNSTEKGDLSSESTVSRIRTEHFPLTLESARPSHTSQYLCASSDPTRAATQYFGPGTRLLVL.

This clonotype has a count of ten or more. The chain is built from TRBV29-1 and TRBJ2-2, with unresolved D. CDR1 SQVTM and CDR2 ANQGSEA come from the germline V gene. The CDR3 length is 13 residues. Trimming cost V 4 bases and J 4 bases, with 10 bases left between them. The DNA for the CDR3 is TGCAGCGTTGGGGCCCTGGGCACCGGGGAGCTGTTTTTT. Encoded protein: CSVGALGTGELFF.

This clonotype turned up a few times. The rearrangement joins TRBV7-9 to TRBJ1-2, with TRBD1 matching over 9 bases. CDR1 and CDR2 from the germline V gene are SEHNR and FQNEAQ (reference sequence). CDR3 length equals 16 residues. Trimming removed 5 bases from V and 2 bases from J; junction bases left unmatched: 9. CDR3 in amino acids: CASSNRTGEKNYGYTF. CDR3 sequence (DNA): TGTGCCAGCAGCAACCGGACAGGGGAAAAGAACTATGGCTACACCTTC.

Ten or more counts support this clonotype. The CDR3 nucleotides are TGCAGTGCTATGAATAAATGGGCTTTCTTT. The encoded protein is CSAMNKWAFF. This chain connects TRBV20-1 to TRBJ1-1, with no clear D. CDR1 is DFQATT and CDR2 is SNEGSKA in the germline V gene (reference sequence). The CDR3 consists of 10 residues. V dropped 4 bases and J dropped 11 bases, with 11 bases sitting between them.

This clonotype was observed a few times. The chain uses TRBV19 and TRBJ1-4; D remains ambiguous. CDR1 and CDR2 (germline): LNHDA, SQIVND (reference sequence). The CDR3 has 12 amino acids. V was shortened by 5 bases and J by 8 bases, with 9 bases between the two germline ends. CDR3 nucleotide sequence: TGTGCCAGTAGTTCTCAACTGGAAAAACTGTTTTTT. The encoded protein is CASSSQLEKLFF.

This sequence joins TRBV10-3 and TRBJ2-7, with D unresolved. Germline V gene sequence: CDR1 ENHRY, CDR2 SYGVKD. The CDR3 sequence is 12 residues long. V shed 3 bases and J shed 4 bases, with 7 bases lying between them. The CDR3, as DNA: TGTGCCATCAGTGACAGGAGTTACGAGCAGTACTTC. Translated: CAISDRSYEQYF.

Points on this clonotype: A junction end diverges from the germline sequence, so it may reflect a read error. This sequence joins TRBV30 and TRBJ1-3; no reliable D call. The CDR3 length is 14 residues. Germline V gene data show CDR1 as GTSNPN and CDR2 as SVGIG (reference sequence). CDR3 amino acids: CAWCPDPSENTIYF. DNA for the CDR3: TGTGCCTGGTGTCCGGACCCCTCTGAAAACACCATATATTTT.

This clonotype has a count of ten or more. The chain is built from TRBV20-1 and TRBJ2-7; weak D call: TRBD2 (6 bases). The CDR3 runs to 13 residues. Germline V gene sequence: CDR1 DFQATT, CDR2 SNEGSKA (reference sequence). Between the trimmed V and J ends, which lost 4 bases and 1 base, there was a span of 11 bases. CDR3 amino acids: CSATKGLSYEQYF. The CDR3 DNA is TGCAGTGCTACAAAGGGACTTTCCTACGAGCAGTACTTC.

This clonotype was seen ten or more times. This chain joins TRBV19 and TRBJ2-7; D ambiguous. The CDR3 covers 13 residues. Germline V gene data show CDR1 as LNHDA and CDR2 as SQIVND (reference sequence). V was pared by 3 bases and J by 6 bases, with 12 bases between. The CDR3 bases are TGTGCCAGTAGTATGAGTGGCCGTGCCGAGCAGTACTTC. It yields the protein CASSMSGRAEQYF. Together with reference TRBV19 and TRBJ2-7, the CDR3 gives the full variable domain: DGGITQSPKYLFRKEGQNVTLSCEQNLNHDAMYWYRQDPGQGLRLIYYSQIVNDFQKGDIAEGYSVSREKKESFPLTVTSAQKNPTAFYLCASSMSGRAEQYFGPGTRLTVT.

This clonotype was observed a few times. This sequence joins TRBV30 and TRBJ1-3; D not certain. From germline, CDR1 is GTSNPN and CDR2 SVGIG (reference sequence). The CDR3 covers 13 residues. The CDR3 region has the DNA TGTGCGAGTGCGAAGAGCTCTGGAAACACCATATATTTT. This codes for CASAKSSGNTIYF.

By share, this clonotype ranks as medium-sized. The J gene is TRBJ2-5, the V gene TRBV7-2; 8 nucleotides match TRBD2. This CDR3 contains 14 residues. Trimming cost V 5 bases and J 4 bases; bases outside gene matches: 6. Germline CDR1 SGHTA, CDR2 FQGNSA. CDR3 bases: TGTGCCAGCAGCCCGCCGGGAGGGCCAGAGACCCAGTACTTC. Translated: CASSPPGGPETQYF.

This clonotype was seen many times. This chain joins TRBV20-1 and TRBJ2-7; the match to TRBD2 covers 7 bases. Germline values: CDR1 DFQATT, CDR2 SNEGSKA (reference sequence). The ends lost 7 bases at V and 0 bases at J; junction bases unmatched: 9. The CDR3 contains 14 residues. The CDR3 protein is CSVMNGGTSYEQYF. CDR3 in DNA: TGCAGTGTAATGAACGGGGGGACCTCCTACGAGCAGTACTTC.

This clonotype was observed many times. The gene calls are TRBV7-2 and TRBJ2-1, with D perhaps assigned TRBD1 or TRBD2 (5 bases each). Trimming removed 5 bases at V and 4 bases at J, with 18 bases between. The germline V gene has CDR1 SGHTA and CDR2 FQGNSA. The CDR3 covers 16 residues. CDR3 amino acids: CASSTRDGVYYNEQFF. The CDR3 nucleotides are TGTGCCAGCAGCACCCGGGACGGGGTCTATTACAATGAGCAGTTCTTC.

This clonotype was seen many times. This chain connects TRBV12-3 or TRBV12-4 to TRBJ2-1, with D possibly matching TRBD2 (5 bases). This CDR3 contains 13 residues. V was pared by 4 bases and J by 8 bases, with 12 bases between. CDR3 in DNA: TGTGCCAGCAGTTACCCGGGATCGGATGAGCAGTTCTTC. Residues: CASSYPGSDEQFF.

The chain joins TRBV7-8 to TRBJ1-5, with D unclear. Trimming took off 1 base at V and 5 bases at J, with 6 bases between the two ends. Germline V gene sequence: CDR1 SGHVS, CDR2 FQNEAQ. The CDR3 covers 13 residues. The CDR3 reads CASSLGGDQPQHF. The CDR3 DNA reads as TGTGCCAGCAGCTTAGGGGGAGATCAGCCCCAGCATTTT.